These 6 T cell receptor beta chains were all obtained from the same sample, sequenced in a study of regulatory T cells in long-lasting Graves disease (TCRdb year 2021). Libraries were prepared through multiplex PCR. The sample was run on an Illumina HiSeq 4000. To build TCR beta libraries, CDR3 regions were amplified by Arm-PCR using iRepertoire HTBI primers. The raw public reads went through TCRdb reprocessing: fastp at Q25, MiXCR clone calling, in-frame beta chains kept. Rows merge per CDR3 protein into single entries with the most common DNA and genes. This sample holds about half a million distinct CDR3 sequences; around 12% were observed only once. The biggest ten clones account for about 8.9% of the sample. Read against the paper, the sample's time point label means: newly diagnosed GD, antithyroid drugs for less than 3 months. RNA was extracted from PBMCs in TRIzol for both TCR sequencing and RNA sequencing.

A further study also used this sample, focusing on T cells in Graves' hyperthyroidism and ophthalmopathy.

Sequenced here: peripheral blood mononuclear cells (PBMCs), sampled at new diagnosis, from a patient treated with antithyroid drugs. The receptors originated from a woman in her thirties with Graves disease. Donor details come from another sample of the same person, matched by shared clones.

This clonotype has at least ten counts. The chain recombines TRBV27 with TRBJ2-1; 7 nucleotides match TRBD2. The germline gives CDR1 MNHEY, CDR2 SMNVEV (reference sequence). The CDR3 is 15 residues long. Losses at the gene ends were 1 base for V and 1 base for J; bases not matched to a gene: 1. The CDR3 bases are TGTGCCAGCAGTTTATGGGGGGGGTCCTACAATGAGCAGTTCTTC. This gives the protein CASSLWGGSYNEQFF.

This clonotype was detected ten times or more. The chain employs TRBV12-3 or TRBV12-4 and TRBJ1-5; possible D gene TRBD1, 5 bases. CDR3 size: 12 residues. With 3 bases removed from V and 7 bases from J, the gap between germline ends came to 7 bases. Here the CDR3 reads CASSFGGQPQHF. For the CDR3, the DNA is TGTGCCAGCAGTTTCGGGGGGCAGCCCCAGCATTTT.

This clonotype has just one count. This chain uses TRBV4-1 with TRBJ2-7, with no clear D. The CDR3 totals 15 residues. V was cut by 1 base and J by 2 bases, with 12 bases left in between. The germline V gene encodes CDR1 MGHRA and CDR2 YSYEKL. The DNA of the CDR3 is TGCGCCAGCAGCCAAGGAGAATCACTCACCTACGAGCAGTACTTC. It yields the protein CASSQGESLTYEQYF.

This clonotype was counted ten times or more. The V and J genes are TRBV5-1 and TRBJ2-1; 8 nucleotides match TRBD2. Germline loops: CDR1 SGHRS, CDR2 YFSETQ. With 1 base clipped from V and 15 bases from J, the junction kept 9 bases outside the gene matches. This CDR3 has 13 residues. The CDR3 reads CASSLSTGLVSFF. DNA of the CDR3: TGCGCCAGCAGCTTGTCTACGGGACTAGTGTCGTTCTTC.

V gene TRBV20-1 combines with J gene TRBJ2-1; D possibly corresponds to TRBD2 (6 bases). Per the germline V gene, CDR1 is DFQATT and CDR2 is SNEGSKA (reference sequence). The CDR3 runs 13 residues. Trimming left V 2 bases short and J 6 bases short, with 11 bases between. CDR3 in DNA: TGCAGTGCTAGACCAGCGGGTGTCAATGAGCAGTTCTTC. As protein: CSARPAGVNEQFF.

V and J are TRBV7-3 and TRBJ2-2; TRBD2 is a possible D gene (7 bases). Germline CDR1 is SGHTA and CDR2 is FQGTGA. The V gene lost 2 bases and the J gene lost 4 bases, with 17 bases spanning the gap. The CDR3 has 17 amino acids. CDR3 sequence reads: CASSLAPSGGPTGELFF. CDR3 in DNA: TGTGCCAGCAGCTTAGCCCCTTCCGGGGGGCCCACCGGGGAGCTGTTTTTT.